This T cell receptor (beta chain) was retrieved from a study of T cells in localized non-small cell lung cancer. Germline V gives CDR1 MGHRA, CDR2 YSYEKL. CDR3 length: 18 residues. V lost 1 base, J lost 1 base, and 19 bases lay in between. By share, this clone counts as medium-sized. Antigen unknown. Study findings and constraints: The highest T cell clonality was in uninvolved adjacent lung, above tumor. Paired adjacent lung recovered a median around 62 of the top 100 tumor clones. Greater T cell density in blood accompanied longer overall survival.

Only in-frame clones appear in the TCRdb table, and some are missing; sequencing was by immunoSEQ multiplex PCR. The table has 20,000 to 30,000 clones, 81% seen once. Sequences were derived from peripheral blood, sampled before any cancer treatment. The clonotype was recovered from a man aged 40-75 years with stage III squamous cell lung carcinoma. This chain links TRBV4-1 with TRBJ2-5; a possible D gene is TRBD2 (6 bases). As DNA, the CDR3 is TGCGCCAGCAGCCAAGCTGCGCTCCGGGGGAAGCGCCAAGAGACCCAGTACTTC. It specifies CASSQAALRGKRQETQYF.